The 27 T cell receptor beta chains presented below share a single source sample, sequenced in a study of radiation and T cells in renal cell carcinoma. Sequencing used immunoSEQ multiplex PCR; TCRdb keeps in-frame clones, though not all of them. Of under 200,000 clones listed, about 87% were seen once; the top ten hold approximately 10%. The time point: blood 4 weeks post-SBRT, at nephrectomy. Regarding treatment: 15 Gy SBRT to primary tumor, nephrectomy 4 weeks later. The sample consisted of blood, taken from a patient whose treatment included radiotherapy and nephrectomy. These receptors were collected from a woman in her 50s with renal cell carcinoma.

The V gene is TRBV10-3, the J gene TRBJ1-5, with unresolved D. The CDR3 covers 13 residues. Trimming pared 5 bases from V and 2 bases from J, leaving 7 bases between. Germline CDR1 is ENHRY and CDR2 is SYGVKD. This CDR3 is CAISPGGNQPQHF. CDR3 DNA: TGTGCCATCAGTCCGGGCGGCAATCAGCCCCAGCATTTT.

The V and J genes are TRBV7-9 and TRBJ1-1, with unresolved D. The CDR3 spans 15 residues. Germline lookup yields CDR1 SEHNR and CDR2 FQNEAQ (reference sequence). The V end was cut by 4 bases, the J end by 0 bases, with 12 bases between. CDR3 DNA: TGTGCCAGCAGCTCCACGACACGGATGAACACTGAAGCTTTCTTT. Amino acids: CASSSTTRMNTEAFF.

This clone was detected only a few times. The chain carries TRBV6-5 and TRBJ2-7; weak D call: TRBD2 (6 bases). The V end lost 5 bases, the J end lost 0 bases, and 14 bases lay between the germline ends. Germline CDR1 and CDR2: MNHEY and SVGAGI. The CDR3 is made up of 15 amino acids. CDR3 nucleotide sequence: TGTGCCAGCAGTCTGGCGGGACTGGGCTCCTACGAGCAGTACTTC. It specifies CASSLAGLGSYEQYF.

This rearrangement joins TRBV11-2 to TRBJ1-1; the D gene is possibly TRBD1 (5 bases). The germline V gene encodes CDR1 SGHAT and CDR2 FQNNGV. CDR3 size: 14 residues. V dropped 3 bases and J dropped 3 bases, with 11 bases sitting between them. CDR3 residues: CASSLLTADTEAFF. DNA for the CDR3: TGTGCCAGCAGCTTGTTGACAGCAGACACTGAAGCTTTCTTT.

The CDR3 loop is CASSLRLDRNTEAFF. The DNA of the CDR3 is TGTGCCAGCAGCCTTCGATTAGACAGGAACACTGAAGCTTTCTTT. V is TRBV7-9 and J is TRBJ1-1; D is perhaps TRBD1 (5 bases). The V and J ends lost 5 bases and 1 base respectively, with 14 bases between them. This CDR3 contains 15 residues. Germline loops: CDR1 SEHNR, CDR2 FQNEAQ (reference sequence).

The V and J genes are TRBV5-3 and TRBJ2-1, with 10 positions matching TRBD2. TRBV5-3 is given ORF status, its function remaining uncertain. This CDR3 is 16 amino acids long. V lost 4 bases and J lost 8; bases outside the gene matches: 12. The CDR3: CARSGPIAGGVDEQFF. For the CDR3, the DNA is TGTGCCAGAAGCGGGCCTATAGCGGGGGGCGTCGATGAGCAGTTCTTC.

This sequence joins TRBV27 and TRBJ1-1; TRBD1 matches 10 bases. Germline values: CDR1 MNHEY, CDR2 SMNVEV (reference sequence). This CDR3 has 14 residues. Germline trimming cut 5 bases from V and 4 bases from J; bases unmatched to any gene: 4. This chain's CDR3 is CASSPRQGATEAFF. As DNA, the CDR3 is TGTGCCAGCAGTCCGCGACAGGGGGCCACTGAAGCTTTCTTT.

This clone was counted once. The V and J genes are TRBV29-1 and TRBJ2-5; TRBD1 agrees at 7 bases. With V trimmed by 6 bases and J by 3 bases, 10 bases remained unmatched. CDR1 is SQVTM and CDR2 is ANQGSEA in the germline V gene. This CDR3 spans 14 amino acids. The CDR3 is CSVRLPGQKETQYF. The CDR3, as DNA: TGCAGCGTCAGACTTCCGGGACAGAAAGAGACCCAGTACTTC.

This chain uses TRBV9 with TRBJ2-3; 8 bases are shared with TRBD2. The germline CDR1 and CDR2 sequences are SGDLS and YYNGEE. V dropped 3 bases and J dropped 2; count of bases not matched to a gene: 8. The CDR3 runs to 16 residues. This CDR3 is CASSAPAGADTDTQYF. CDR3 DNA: TGTGCCAGCAGCGCCCCAGCGGGGGCAGACACAGATACGCAGTATTTT.

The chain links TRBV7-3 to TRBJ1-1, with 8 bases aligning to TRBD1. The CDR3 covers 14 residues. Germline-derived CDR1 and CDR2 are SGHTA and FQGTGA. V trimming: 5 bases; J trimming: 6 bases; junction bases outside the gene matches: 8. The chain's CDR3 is CASSMDRVASEAFF. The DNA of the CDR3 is TGTGCCAGCAGCATGGACAGGGTAGCTTCTGAAGCTTTCTTT. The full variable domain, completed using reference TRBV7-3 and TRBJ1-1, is GAGVSQTPSNKVTEKGKYVELRCDPISGHTALYWYRQSLGQGPEFLIYFQGTGAADDSGLPNDRFFAVRPEGSVSTLKIQRTERGDSAVYLCASSMDRVASEAFFGQGTRLTVV.

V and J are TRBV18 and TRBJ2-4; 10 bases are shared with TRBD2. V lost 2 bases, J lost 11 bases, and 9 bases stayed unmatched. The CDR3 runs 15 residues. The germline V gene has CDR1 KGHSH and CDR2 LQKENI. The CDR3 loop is CASSPEGLAGDVQYF. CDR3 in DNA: TGTGCCAGCTCACCAGAGGGTCTAGCGGGGGATGTTCAGTACTTC.

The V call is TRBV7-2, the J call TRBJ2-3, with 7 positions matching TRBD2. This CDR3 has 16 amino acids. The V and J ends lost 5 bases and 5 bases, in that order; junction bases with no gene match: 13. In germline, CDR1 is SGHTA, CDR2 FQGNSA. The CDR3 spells CASSLLAFVAGDTQYF. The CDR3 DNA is TGTGCCAGCAGCCTACTAGCTTTTGTAGCGGGAGATACGCAGTATTTT.

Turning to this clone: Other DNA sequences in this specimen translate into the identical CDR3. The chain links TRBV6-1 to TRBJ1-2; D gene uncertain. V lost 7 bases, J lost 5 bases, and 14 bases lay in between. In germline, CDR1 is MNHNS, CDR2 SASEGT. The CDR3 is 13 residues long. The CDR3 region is CASTPGGVYGYTF. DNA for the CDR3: TGTGCCAGCACCCCTGGAGGAGTATATGGCTACACCTTC.

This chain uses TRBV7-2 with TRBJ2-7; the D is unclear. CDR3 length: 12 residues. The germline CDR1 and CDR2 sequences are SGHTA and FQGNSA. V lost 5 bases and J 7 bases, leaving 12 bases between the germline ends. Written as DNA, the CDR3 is TGTGCCAGCAGCCTCAGTGTCGGGGAGCAGTACTTC. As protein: CASSLSVGEQYF.

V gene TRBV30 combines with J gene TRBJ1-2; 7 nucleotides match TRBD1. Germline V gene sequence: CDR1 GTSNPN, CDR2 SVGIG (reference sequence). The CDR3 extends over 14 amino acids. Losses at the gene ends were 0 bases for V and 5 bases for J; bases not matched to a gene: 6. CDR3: CAWSVGRDSYGYTF. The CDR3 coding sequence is TGTGCCTGGAGTGTAGGCCGGGACAGTTATGGCTACACCTTC.

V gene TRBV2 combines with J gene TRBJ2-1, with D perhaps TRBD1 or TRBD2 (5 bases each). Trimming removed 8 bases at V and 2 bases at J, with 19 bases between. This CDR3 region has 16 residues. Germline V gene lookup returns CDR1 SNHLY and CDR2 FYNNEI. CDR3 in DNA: TGTGCCAGCCCCCCCCGCGGGCAGGGAGCCTACAATGAGCAGTTCTTC. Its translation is CASPPRGQGAYNEQFF.

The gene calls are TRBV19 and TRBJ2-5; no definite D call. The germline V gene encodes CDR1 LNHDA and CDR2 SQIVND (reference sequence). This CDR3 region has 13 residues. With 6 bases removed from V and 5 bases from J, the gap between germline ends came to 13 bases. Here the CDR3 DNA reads TGTGCCAGTAGGGACGACACGGGCGAGACCCAGTACTTC. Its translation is CASRDDTGETQYF.

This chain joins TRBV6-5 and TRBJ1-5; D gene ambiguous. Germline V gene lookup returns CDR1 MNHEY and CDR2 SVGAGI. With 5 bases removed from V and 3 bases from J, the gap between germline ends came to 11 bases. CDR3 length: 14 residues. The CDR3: CASSDGTFNQPQHF. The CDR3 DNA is TGTGCCAGCAGTGACGGAACTTTCAATCAGCCCCAGCATTTT.

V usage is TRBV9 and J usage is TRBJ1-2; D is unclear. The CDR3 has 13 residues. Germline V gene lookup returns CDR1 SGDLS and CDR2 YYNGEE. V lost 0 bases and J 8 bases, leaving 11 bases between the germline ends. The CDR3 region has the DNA TGTGCCAGCAGCGTAGTAGGTCGCTACGGCTACACCTTC. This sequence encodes CASSVVGRYGYTF.

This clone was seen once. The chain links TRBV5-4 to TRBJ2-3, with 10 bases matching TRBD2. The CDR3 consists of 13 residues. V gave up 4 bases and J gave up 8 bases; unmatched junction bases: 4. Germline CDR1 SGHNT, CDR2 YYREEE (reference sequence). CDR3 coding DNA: TGTGCCAGCAGCGAAGCGGGGGGGGGTACGCAGTATTTT. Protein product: CASSEAGGGTQYF.

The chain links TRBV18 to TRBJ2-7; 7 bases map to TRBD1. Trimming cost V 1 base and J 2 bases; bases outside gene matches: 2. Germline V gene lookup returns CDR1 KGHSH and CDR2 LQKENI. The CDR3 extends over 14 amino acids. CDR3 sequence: CASSPQGAAYEQYF. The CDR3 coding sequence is TGTGCCAGCTCACCACAGGGGGCCGCCTACGAGCAGTACTTC.

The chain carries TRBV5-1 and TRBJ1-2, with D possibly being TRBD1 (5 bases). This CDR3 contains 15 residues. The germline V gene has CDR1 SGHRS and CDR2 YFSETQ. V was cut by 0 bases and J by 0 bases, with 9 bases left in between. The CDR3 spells CASSLGTLTNYGYTF. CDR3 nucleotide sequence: TGCGCCAGCAGCTTGGGGACACTCACTAACTATGGCTACACCTTC. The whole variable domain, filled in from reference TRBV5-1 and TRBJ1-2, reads KAGVTQTPRYLIKTRGQQVTLSCSPISGHRSVSWYQQTPGQGLQFLFEYFSETQRNKGNFPGRFSGRQFSNSRSEMNVSTLELGDSALYLCASSLGTLTNYGYTFGSGTRLTVV.

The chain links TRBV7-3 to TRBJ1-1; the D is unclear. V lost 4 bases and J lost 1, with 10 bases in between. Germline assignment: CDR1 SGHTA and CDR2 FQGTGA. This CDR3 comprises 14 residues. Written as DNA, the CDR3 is TGTGCCAGCAGCTCTATCGGAGGGAACACTGAAGCTTTCTTT. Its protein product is CASSSIGGNTEAFF.

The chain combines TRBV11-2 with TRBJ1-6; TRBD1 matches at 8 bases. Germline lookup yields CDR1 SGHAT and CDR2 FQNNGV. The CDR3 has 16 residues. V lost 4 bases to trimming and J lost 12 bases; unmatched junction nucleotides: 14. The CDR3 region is CASSSLQGQGWVPLHF. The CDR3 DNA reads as TGTGCCAGCAGCTCCCTACAAGGACAGGGATGGGTACCCCTCCACTTT.

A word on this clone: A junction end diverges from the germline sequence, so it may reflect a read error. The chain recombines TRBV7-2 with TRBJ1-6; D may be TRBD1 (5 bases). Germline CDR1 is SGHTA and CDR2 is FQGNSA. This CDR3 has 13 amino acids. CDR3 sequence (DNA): TGTGCCAGCAGTTTAGGGGATAATTCACCCCTCCACTTT. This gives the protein CASSLGDNSPLHF.

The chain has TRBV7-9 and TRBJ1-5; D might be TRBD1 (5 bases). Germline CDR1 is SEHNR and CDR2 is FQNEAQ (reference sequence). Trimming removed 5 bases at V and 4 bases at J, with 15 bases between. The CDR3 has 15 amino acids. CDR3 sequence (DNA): TGTGCCAGCAGCCCAGGGAGCGGGAGTAATCAGCCCCAGCATTTT. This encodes CASSPGSGSNQPQHF. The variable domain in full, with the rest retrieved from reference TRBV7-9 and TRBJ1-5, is DTGVSQNPRHKITKRGQNVTFRCDPISEHNRLYWYRQTLGQGPEFLTYFQNEAQLEKSRLLSDRFSAERPKGSFSTLEIQRTEQGDSAMYLCASSPGSGSNQPQHFGDGTRLSIL.

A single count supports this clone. The CDR3: CASSFTGGETEAFF. The CDR3 region has the DNA TGTGCCAGCAGCTTCACAGGGGGAGAGACTGAAGCTTTCTTT. The chain combines TRBV11-2 with TRBJ1-1; TRBD1 matches 8 bases. CDR1 is SGHAT, CDR2 FQNNGV, per germline. Germline trimming cut 3 bases from V and 5 bases from J; bases unmatched to any gene: 5. This CDR3 has 14 residues.